This T cell receptor (beta chain) was sequenced during a study of shared T cell receptors in the human thymus. Assay used: immunoSEQ multiplex PCR; TCRdb lists only in-frame clones, some missing. Among hundreds of thousands of clones listed, 87% were seen once. In addition, the sample was reused for a study of human thymus T cells. As reported in that work: The thymus tissue came from resections taken during corrective heart surgery. What appeared biased in thymic and blood repertoires was the usage of V and J genes. Related work showed strongly overlapping thymic repertoires across unrelated individuals.

This sequence originates from a boy in the first two years of life with a congenital heart defect. Material for sequencing was thymocytes.

The CDR3 DNA reads TGTGCCACCAAAGCCCCGGGAGGCCCACTCAATGAGCAGTTCTTC. It yields the protein CATKAPGGPLNEQFF. This sequence joins TRBV15 and TRBJ2-1; 7 bases are a match to TRBD2. The CDR3 has 15 residues. The germline gives CDR1 LNHNV, CDR2 YYDKDF (reference sequence). The V segment lost 7 bases and the J segment 6 bases; nucleotides outside the gene matches: 12.